These 24 T cell receptor beta chains share one sample of origin, sequenced in a study of blood T cells in healthy people across ages (dated by TCRdb to the mid-2010s). Library preparation used 5' RACE. Sequencer: Illumina HiSeq 2500. A second about 7 to 12 cycle PCR used a sample-barcoded 5' primer and a J-beta primer mix. TCRdb ran its own pipeline on the public reads, namely fastp trimming at Q25 and MiXCR clone calling, and kept in-frame beta chains. Each record represents a unique CDR3 protein, reported with the most common genes and DNA among its rows. This sample holds about 1.7 million distinct CDR3 sequences; 28% were observed only once. 6.5% to 8.5% of the sample is in the top ten clones. The sample was blood. All receptors derive from a woman aged 30 to 39 in good health.

CDR3: CASSQAPGGPQETQYF. The CDR3, as DNA: TGTGCCAGCAGCCAGGCCCCCGGAGGGCCTCAAGAGACCCAGTACTTC. V usage is TRBV4-2 and J usage is TRBJ2-5, with D tentatively TRBD2 (6 bases). The V and J ends lost 3 bases and 2 bases respectively, with 16 bases between them. Germline CDR1 reads LGHNA; CDR2 reads YNFKEQ. The CDR3 is made up of 16 amino acids.

The sample holds many counts of this clonotype. The V and J genes are TRBV7-3 and TRBJ1-1; 8 bases map to TRBD1. The CDR3 spans 14 residues. Germline V gene lookup returns CDR1 SGHTA and CDR2 FQGTGA. With 3 bases clipped from V and 2 bases from J, the junction kept 2 bases outside the gene matches. CDR3 sequence: CASSFGQGNTEAFF. The CDR3 nucleotides are TGTGCCAGCAGCTTTGGACAGGGTAACACTGAAGCTTTCTTT.

This clonotype occurred a few times. V gene TRBV6-5 combines with J gene TRBJ1-2; D unclear. V lost 7 bases, J lost 8 bases, and 14 bases lay in between. This CDR3 contains 12 residues. CDR1 and CDR2 (germline): MNHEY, SVGAGI. CDR3 amino acids: CASTRELGGYTF. The DNA for the CDR3 is TGTGCCAGCACCCGGGAGCTGGGGGGCTACACCTTC.

V gene TRBV9 combines with J gene TRBJ1-1; D gene ambiguous. V was trimmed by 3 bases and J by 1 base, leaving 10 bases between them. The CDR3 is 14 residues long. The germline CDR1 and CDR2 sequences are SGDLS and YYNGEE. This CDR3 reads CASSGTWTNTEAFF. CDR3 sequence (DNA): TGTGCCAGCAGCGGTACATGGACGAACACTGAAGCTTTCTTT.

Ten or more counts support this clonotype. V usage is TRBV4-2 and J usage is TRBJ2-5; 8 bases align to TRBD1. Germline CDR1 LGHNA, CDR2 YNFKEQ. This CDR3 has 15 amino acids. The ends lost 0 bases at V and 5 bases at J; junction bases unmatched: 5. CDR3 loop: CASSQDQGARETQYF. In DNA form, the CDR3 reads TGTGCCAGCAGCCAAGATCAGGGGGCTAGGGAGACCCAGTACTTC.

In this sample, this clonotype turned up a few times. The chain employs TRBV20-1 and TRBJ1-2; D remains unclear. Per the germline V gene, CDR1 is DFQATT and CDR2 is SNEGSKA (reference sequence). V was pared by 2 bases and J by 4 bases, with 17 bases between. This CDR3 is 15 amino acids long. CDR3 region: CSARRNSESRYGYTF. The CDR3 bases are TGCAGTGCTAGAAGAAACAGCGAAAGTCGCTATGGCTACACCTTC.

About this clonotype: A much bigger clone sits one base away, suggesting this may be a read error. This chain links TRBV2 with TRBJ1-1; D gene ambiguous. The CDR3 runs 14 residues. Germline CDR1 SNHLY, CDR2 FYNNEI. This chain's CDR3 is CASSYLNVNSEAFF. For the CDR3, the DNA is TGTGCCAGCAGTTACCTCAACGTGAACTCTGAAGCTTTCTTT.

This chain connects TRBV5-6 to TRBJ2-1; possible D gene TRBD2, 7 bases. V lost 4 bases to trimming and J lost 7 bases, with 18 bases between them. The CDR3 covers 15 residues. CDR1 SGHDT and CDR2 YYEEEE come from the germline V gene. The CDR3 nucleotides read TGTGCCAGCAGCGTTGGGAGAGGGGGGGCAAATGAGCAGTTCTTC. Amino acids: CASSVGRGGANEQFF.

This clonotype was seen more than once but under ten times. The chain combines TRBV2 with TRBJ2-7, with D possibly being TRBD1 (5 bases). Per germline, CDR1 SNHLY and CDR2 FYNNEI. V was pared by 6 bases and J by 5 bases, with 11 bases between. The CDR3 consists of 12 residues. CDR3 DNA: TGTGCCAGCAGACCCGACAGTAACGAGCAGTACTTC. It codes for CASRPDSNEQYF.

The chain recombines TRBV6-6 with TRBJ2-1; D possibly corresponds to TRBD2 (5 bases). Between the trimmed V and J ends, which lost 5 bases and 2 bases, there was a span of 10 bases. The CDR3 contains 14 residues. The germline CDR1 and CDR2 sequences are MNHNY and SVGAGI (reference sequence). The chain's CDR3 is CASSSRTPYNEQFF. The CDR3, as DNA: TGTGCCAGCAGTAGCCGGACTCCCTACAATGAGCAGTTCTTC.

DNA for the CDR3: TGTGCCAGCAGCCAAAGACCGGGACCGAACTATGGCTACACCTTC. It translates to CASSQRPGPNYGYTF. This sequence joins TRBV14 and TRBJ1-2, with TRBD1 as a possible D gene (5 bases). The V end was cut by 2 bases, the J end by 2 bases, with 12 bases between. This CDR3 region has 15 residues. CDR1 and CDR2 (germline): SGHDN, FVKESK.

This clonotype came up a few times. The J gene is TRBJ2-7, the V gene TRBV30; possible D gene TRBD2, 5 bases. Germline CDR1 is GTSNPN and CDR2 is SVGIG (reference sequence). Deletions cut 0 bases from V and 7 bases from J, with 7 bases between. The CDR3 has 11 amino acids. The CDR3 sequence: CAWSVRREQYF. The CDR3 nucleotides are TGTGCCTGGAGTGTACGGAGGGAGCAGTACTTC. Filled out from reference TRBV30 and TRBJ2-7, the complete variable domain reads SQTIHQWPATLVQPVGSPLSLECTVEGTSNPNLYWYRQAAGRGLQLLFYSVGIGQISSEVPQNLSASRPQDRQFILSSKKLLLSDSGFYLCAWSVRREQYFGPGTRLTVT.

V is TRBV9 and J is TRBJ1-2; tentatively, D is TRBD1 (5 bases). The V end was cut by 0 bases, the J end by 5 bases, with 17 bases between. CDR1 is SGDLS, CDR2 YYNGEE, per germline. The CDR3 is 16 residues long. This chain's CDR3 is CASSVGGRDYGYGYTF. The DNA for the CDR3 is TGTGCCAGCAGCGTAGGGGGACGAGATTATGGTTATGGCTACACCTTC.

This chain connects TRBV5-1 to TRBJ1-1; D remains ambiguous. V was shortened by 4 bases and J by 0 bases, with 22 bases between the two germline ends. The CDR3 covers 18 residues. Germline loops: CDR1 SGHRS, CDR2 YFSETQ. CDR3 residues: CASSSPIGGVEMNTEAFF. The CDR3 DNA sequence: TGCGCCAGCAGCAGCCCCATCGGCGGGGTCGAAATGAACACTGAAGCTTTCTTT.

This clonotype was seen repeatedly, ten times or more. The rearrangement links TRBV6-4 to TRBJ2-1; the D gene could be TRBD1 or TRBD2 (5 bases each). The germline V gene has CDR1 MRHNA and CDR2 SNTAGT. The V end lost 8 bases, the J end lost 6 bases, and 20 bases lay between the germline ends. The CDR3 contains 15 residues. As DNA, the CDR3 is TGTGCCAGCCATATACCGGGACCCGAGTTCAATGAGCAGTTCTTC. It yields the protein CASHIPGPEFNEQFF.

This clonotype showed up just once. This sequence joins TRBV7-9 and TRBJ1-4; D remains unclear. In germline, CDR1 is SEHNR, CDR2 FQNEAQ (reference sequence). The length of the CDR3 is 12 residues. The CDR3 region has the DNA TGTTCCGGCAGCTCAGCGAATGAAAAACTGTTTTTT. It is translated as CSGSSANEKLFF.

This clonotype showed up just once. The chain carries TRBV10-3 and TRBJ1-1; unclear D gene. Germline-derived CDR1 and CDR2 are ENHRY and SYGVKD. The CDR3 totals 13 residues. Trimming cost V 6 bases and J 5 bases, with 13 bases left between them. In DNA form, the CDR3 reads TGTGCCATCAGATGGTCGGAAAGGACTGAAGCTTTCTTT. Translation gives CAIRWSERTEAFF.

The chain links TRBV20-1 to TRBJ2-2; 7 bases match TRBD2. The germline V gene encodes CDR1 DFQATT and CDR2 SNEGSKA (reference sequence). This CDR3 region has 13 residues. The V gene end was trimmed by 7 bases and the J gene end by 4 bases; junction bases not matched to a gene: 6. The CDR3: CSVRRGTTGELFF. CDR3 bases: TGCAGTGTGCGGCGGGGGACCACCGGGGAGCTGTTTTTT.

This clonotype was seen a handful of times. The rearrangement joins TRBV2 to TRBJ1-6; D is uncertain. From germline, CDR1 is SNHLY and CDR2 FYNNEI. The CDR3 length is 16 residues. The ends were cut back, 2 bases at V and 7 bases at J, with 15 bases in the middle. CDR3 region: CASSETGGGVNSPLHF. The CDR3 coding sequence is TGTGCCAGCAGTGAAACCGGCGGTGGGGTCAATTCACCCCTCCACTTT.

The chain couples TRBV11-2 to TRBJ1-1; 9 positions match TRBD1. Per the germline V gene, CDR1 is SGHAT and CDR2 is FQNNGV. This CDR3 has 11 residues. Trimming took 5 bases from V and 11 from J; bases not matched to a gene: 3. CDR3 protein: CASSPGQGAFF. CDR3 sequence (DNA): TGTGCCAGCAGCCCGGGACAGGGCGCTTTCTTT.

Only a few counts were recorded for this clonotype. This clone may be a read error of a much larger clone one base away. V gene TRBV5-1 combines with J gene TRBJ2-1; the match to TRBD2 covers 9 bases. The CDR3 totals 15 residues. Germline CDR1 SGHRS, CDR2 YFSETQ. The CDR3 bases are TGCGCCAACAGCCGCGGGAGCGGGGGGTACAATGAGCAGTTCTTC. As protein: CANSRGSGGYNEQFF.

The gene calls are TRBV5-1 and TRBJ1-2, with TRBD1 matching 9 bases. The CDR3 has 15 amino acids. The V segment lost 4 bases and the J segment 2 bases; nucleotides outside the gene matches: 6. Germline V gene sequence: CDR1 SGHRS, CDR2 YFSETQ. As DNA, the CDR3 is TGCGCCAGCAGCACGAGCACAGGGGGCAACTATGGCTACACCTTC. Encoded protein: CASSTSTGGNYGYTF. Full variable domain (outside the CDR3, taken from reference TRBV5-1 and TRBJ1-2): KAGVTQTPRYLIKTRGQQVTLSCSPISGHRSVSWYQQTPGQGLQFLFEYFSETQRNKGNFPGRFSGRQFSNSRSEMNVSTLELGDSALYLCASSTSTGGNYGYTFGSGTRLTVV.

The chain links TRBV6-5 to TRBJ1-6; no clear D. CDR1 and CDR2 from the germline V gene are MNHEY and SVGAGI. The CDR3 totals 14 residues. The V and J ends lost 7 bases and 6 bases respectively, with 13 bases between them. CDR3 in amino acids: CASKVADLNSPLHF. DNA of the CDR3: TGTGCCAGCAAGGTCGCAGACCTTAATTCACCCCTCCACTTT.

The CDR3, as DNA: TGTGCCAGCAGTTCGCGTAGGACGATGAACACTGAAGCTTTCTTT. Translated: CASSSRRTMNTEAFF. The J gene is TRBJ1-1, the V gene TRBV28; D is ambiguous. From germline, CDR1 is MDHEN and CDR2 SYDVKM. The CDR3 runs 15 residues. V dropped 4 bases and J dropped 0 bases, with 12 bases sitting between them. Variable domain in full (rest from reference TRBV28 and TRBJ1-1): DVKVTQSSRYLVKRTGEKVFLECVQDMDHENMFWYRQDPGLGLRLIYFSYDVKMKEKGDIPEGYSVSREKKERFSLILESASTNQTSMYLCASSSRRTMNTEAFFGQGTRLTVV.